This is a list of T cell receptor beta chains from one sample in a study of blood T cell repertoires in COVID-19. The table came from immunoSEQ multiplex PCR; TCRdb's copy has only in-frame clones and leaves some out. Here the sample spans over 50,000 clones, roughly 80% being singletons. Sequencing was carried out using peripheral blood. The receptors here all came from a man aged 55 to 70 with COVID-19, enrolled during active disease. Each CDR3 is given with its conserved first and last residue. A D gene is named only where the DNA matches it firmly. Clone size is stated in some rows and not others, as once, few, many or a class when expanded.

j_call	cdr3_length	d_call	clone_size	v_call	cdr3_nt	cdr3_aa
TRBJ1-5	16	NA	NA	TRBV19	TGTGCCAGTAGTATCACGGGGGAGGGTAGCAATCAGCCCCAGCATTTT	CASSITGEGSNQPQHF
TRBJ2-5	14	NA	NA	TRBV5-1	TGCGCCAGCAGCTTGGTGCCAGACCAAGAGACCCAGTACTTC	CASSLVPDQETQYF
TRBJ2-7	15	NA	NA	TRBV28	TGTGCCAGCAGCTCCCGGACAGCTAGCTCCTACGAGCAGTACTTC	CASSSRTASSYEQYF
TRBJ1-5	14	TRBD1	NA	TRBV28	TGTGCCAGCAGACTGACAGGGGACGGTCAGCCCCAGCATTTT	CASRLTGDGQPQHF
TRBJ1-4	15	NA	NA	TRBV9	TGTGCCAGCAGCGTCCAGACAGGCCCCTGGGAAAAACTGTTTTTT	CASSVQTGPWEKLFF
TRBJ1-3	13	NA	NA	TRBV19	TGTGCCAGTAGTCCAGGGGCTGGAAACACCATATATTTT	CASSPGAGNTIYF
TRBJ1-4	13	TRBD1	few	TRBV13	TGTGCCAGCAGCTTAGAGACTACAGGGGCTCTGTTTTTT	CASSLETTGALFF
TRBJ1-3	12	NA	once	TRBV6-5	TGTGCCAGCGGGAGCTCTGGAAACACCATATATTTT	CASGSSGNTIYF
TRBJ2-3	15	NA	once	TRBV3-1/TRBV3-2	TGTGCCAGCAGCCAACTCGAGATGGGCACAGATACGCAGTATTTT	CASSQLEMGTDTQYF
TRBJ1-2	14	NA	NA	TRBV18	TGTGCCAGCTCACCCGCCGACGAGGCCCTTGGGGGGACCTTC	CASSPADEALGGTF
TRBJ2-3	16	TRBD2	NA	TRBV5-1	TGCGCCAGCAGCGATACTAGAGCGGGAGGCACAGATACGCAGTATTTT	CASSDTRAGGTDTQYF